The T cell receptor beta chain under discussion was sequenced for a study of T cell changes during pregnancy in multiple sclerosis. The V gene's germline CDR1 is LGHNA and CDR2 YNFKEQ. The CDR3 has 15 amino acids. The V gene lost 1 base and the J gene lost 0 bases, with 10 bases spanning the gap. This table comes from immunoSEQ multiplex PCR, and its TCRdb copy is limited to in-frame clones, with some not included. The table lists roughly 58,000 clones, 90% of them singletons. This chain links TRBV4-2 with TRBJ2-7; possible D gene TRBD1, 6 bases. This clonotype originated in a female donor with multiple sclerosis, enrolled in a pregnancy study. The sequences come from CD8+ T cells from peripheral blood mononuclear cells, collected before pregnancy. CDR3 region: CASSQGQASSYEQYF. CDR3 nucleotide sequence: TGTGCCAGCAGCCAAGGACAGGCCAGCTCCTACGAGCAGTACTTC.